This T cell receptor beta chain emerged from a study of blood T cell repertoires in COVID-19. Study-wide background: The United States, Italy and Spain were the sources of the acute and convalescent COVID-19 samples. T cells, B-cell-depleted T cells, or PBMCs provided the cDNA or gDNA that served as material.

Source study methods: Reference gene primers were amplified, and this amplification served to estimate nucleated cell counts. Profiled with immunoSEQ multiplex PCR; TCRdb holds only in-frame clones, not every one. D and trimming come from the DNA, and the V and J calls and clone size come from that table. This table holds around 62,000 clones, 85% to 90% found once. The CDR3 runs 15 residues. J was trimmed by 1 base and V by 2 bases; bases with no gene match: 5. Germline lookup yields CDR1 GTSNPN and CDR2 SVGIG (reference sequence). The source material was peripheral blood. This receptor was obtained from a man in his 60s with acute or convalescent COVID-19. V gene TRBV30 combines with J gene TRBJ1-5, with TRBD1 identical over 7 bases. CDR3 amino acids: CAWSRDSVSNQPQHF. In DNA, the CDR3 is TGTGCCTGGAGTCGGGACAGTGTAAGCAATCAGCCCCAGCATTTT.